The 2 T cell receptor beta chains below all came from one sample that was sequenced in a study of T cell responses to AZD1222 COVID-19 vaccine. Some clones are missing from TCRdb's copy, which holds only in-frame ones; the method was immunoSEQ multiplex PCR. The sample consists of roughly 120,000 clones, approximately 88% of them appearing once. The source material was peripheral blood, sampled 28 days after the second AZD1222 dose. The source is an adult who received the AZD1222 COVID-19 vaccine.

This clone was counted once. The gene calls are TRBV12-3 or TRBV12-4 and TRBJ2-7; 7 positions match TRBD1. Trimming took 1 base from V and 6 from J; bases not matched to a gene: 3. The CDR3 has 13 amino acids. CDR3 sequence (DNA): TGTGCCAGCAGTTTAGGTCCAGGGGGCGAGCAGTACTTC. Protein: CASSLGPGGEQYF.

The chain recombines TRBV11-2 with TRBJ2-7; D gene ambiguous. Trimming left V 1 base short and J 0 bases short, with 7 bases between. The length of the CDR3 is 14 residues. Per germline, CDR1 SGHAT and CDR2 FQNNGV. In nucleotides, the CDR3 is TGTGCCAGCAGCTTAGTTTACAGCTCCTACGAGCAGTACTTC. It specifies CASSLVYSSYEQYF.